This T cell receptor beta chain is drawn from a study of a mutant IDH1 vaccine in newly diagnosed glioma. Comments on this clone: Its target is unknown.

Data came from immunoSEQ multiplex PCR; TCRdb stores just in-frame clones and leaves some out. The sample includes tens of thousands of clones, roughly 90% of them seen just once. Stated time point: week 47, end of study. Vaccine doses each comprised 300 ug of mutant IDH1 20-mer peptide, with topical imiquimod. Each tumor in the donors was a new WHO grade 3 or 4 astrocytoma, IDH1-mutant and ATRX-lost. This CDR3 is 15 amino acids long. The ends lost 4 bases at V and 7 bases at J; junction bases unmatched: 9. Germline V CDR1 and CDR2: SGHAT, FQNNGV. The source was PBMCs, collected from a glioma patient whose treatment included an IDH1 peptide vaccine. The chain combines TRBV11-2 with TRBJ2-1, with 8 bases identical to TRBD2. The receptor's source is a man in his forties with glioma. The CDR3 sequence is CASSSPAGGRNEQFF. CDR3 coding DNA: TGTGCCAGCAGCTCCCCCGCGGGAGGTCGGAATGAGCAGTTCTTC.